This entry lists 5 T cell receptor beta chains sequenced from one sample in a study of OX40 agonist ivuxolimab in advanced cancers. Assay used: immunoSEQ multiplex PCR; TCRdb lists only in-frame clones, some missing. The sample holds 65,000 to 100,000 clones, about 86% seen once. Sequencing used CD4+ or CD8+ T cells sorted from blood, obtained in a trial of the OX40 agonist ivuxolimab. These receptor sequences come from an adult with an advanced solid tumor such as melanoma, head and neck, liver or kidney cancer.

The chain employs TRBV28 and TRBJ2-3, with TRBD2 matching over 8 bases. Germline CDR1 MDHEN, CDR2 SYDVKM. The CDR3 loop spans 15 amino acids. J lost 5 bases, V lost 5 bases, and 9 bases had no gene match. CDR3 in amino acids: CASSPFPGGVDTQYF. The DNA for the CDR3 is TGTGCCAGCAGTCCCTTCCCGGGAGGGGTAGATACGCAGTATTTT.

A note on this clone: At one end, the junction sequence differs from germline, possibly due to a read error. The chain joins TRBV7-7 to TRBJ2-2; D not resolved. Germline CDR1 reads SSHAT; CDR2 reads FNYEAQ (reference sequence). This CDR3 has 15 amino acids. The CDR3 protein is CASSLEGMSTGELFF. As DNA, the CDR3 is TGTGCTAGCAGCTTAGAAGGCATGAGCACCGGGGAGCTGTTTTTT.

This sequence joins TRBV30 and TRBJ2-7; weak D call: TRBD2 (5 bases). Trimming stripped 1 base from V and 3 bases from J, with 10 bases between. The CDR3 is 13 residues long. Germline CDR1 is GTSNPN and CDR2 is SVGIG (reference sequence). The DNA for the CDR3 is TGTGCCTGGAGTGGAGGGCAGCTCTACGAGCAGTACTTC. It is translated as CAWSGGQLYEQYF.

V gene TRBV18 combines with J gene TRBJ2-1; D unclear. V lost 0 bases to trimming and J lost 0 bases, with 6 bases between them. The CDR3 extends over 15 amino acids. Germline lookup yields CDR1 KGHSH and CDR2 LQKENI. The CDR3 region is CASSPPSVSYNEQFF. Written as DNA, the CDR3 is TGTGCCAGCTCACCACCGAGTGTCTCCTACAATGAGCAGTTCTTC.

This clone was seen a few times. The chain links TRBV6-1 to TRBJ2-6; a weak D match, TRBD2 (5 bases). With 3 bases removed from V and 4 bases from J, the gap between germline ends came to 13 bases. Germline V gene sequence: CDR1 MNHNS, CDR2 SASEGT. This CDR3 is built from 16 residues. The CDR3 DNA is TGTGCCAGCAGTGATTGGAATACTAGGGGGGCCAACGTCCTGACTTTC. This translates into CASSDWNTRGANVLTF.